Below, one TCR beta chain is given with its context. The trim removed 4 bases at V and 0 bases at J, leaving 8 bases unmatched. Germline lookup yields CDR1 KGHSH and CDR2 LQKENI. This CDR3 contains 17 residues. Authors' analysis steps: Counts of nucleated cells, estimated from reference gene primer amplification, were obtained. The table came from immunoSEQ multiplex PCR; TCRdb's copy has only in-frame clones and leaves some out. V, J and clone size reflect that table, while D and trimming were determined from the DNA. This table has approximately 430,000 clones, approximately 90% appearing once. This entry comes from a study of blood T cell repertoires in COVID-19.

The rearrangement uses TRBV18 and TRBJ2-2; TRBD1 matches at 7 bases. The clonotype originates from a woman aged 25 to 45 with active or convalescent COVID-19. Sequenced sample: peripheral blood. The CDR3 DNA reads TGTGCCAGCTCACTACCGGGACAGATACCGAACACCGGGGAGCTGTTTTTT. It is translated as CASSLPGQIPNTGELFF.